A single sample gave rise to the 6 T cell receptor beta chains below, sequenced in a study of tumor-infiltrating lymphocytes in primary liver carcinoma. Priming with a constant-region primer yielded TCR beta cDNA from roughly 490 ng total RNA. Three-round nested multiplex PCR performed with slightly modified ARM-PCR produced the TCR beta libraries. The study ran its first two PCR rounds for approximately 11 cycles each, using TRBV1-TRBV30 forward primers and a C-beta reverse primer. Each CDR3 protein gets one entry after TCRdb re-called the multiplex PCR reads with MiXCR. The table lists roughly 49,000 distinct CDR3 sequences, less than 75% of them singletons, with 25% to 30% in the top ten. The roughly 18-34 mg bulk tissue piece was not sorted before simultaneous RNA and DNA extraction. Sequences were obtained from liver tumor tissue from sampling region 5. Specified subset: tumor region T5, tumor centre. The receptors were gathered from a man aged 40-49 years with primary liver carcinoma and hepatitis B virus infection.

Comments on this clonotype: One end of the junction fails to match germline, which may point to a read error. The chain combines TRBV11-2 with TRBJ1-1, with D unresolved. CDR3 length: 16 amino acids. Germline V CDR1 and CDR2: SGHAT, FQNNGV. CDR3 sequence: CACSQDWVAALTEAFF. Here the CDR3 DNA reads TGTGCCTGCAGCCAAGACTGGGTGGCGGCACTCACTGAAGCCTTCTTT.

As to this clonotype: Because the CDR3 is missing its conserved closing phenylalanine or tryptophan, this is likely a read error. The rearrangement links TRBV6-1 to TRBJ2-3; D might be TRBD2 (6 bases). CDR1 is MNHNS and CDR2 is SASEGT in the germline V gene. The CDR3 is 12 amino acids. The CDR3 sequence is CASRRTGDMQYL. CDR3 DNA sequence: TGTGCCAGCAGGCGGACGGGGGATATGCAGTATTTG.

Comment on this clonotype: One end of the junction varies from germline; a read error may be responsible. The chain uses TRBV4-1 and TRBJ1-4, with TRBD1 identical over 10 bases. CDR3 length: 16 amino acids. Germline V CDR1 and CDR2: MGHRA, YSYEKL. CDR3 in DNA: TGTGCCAGCAGCCAGGGGCGGGGGACAGGGGCACAAAAACTGTTTTTT. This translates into CASSQGRGTGAQKLFF.

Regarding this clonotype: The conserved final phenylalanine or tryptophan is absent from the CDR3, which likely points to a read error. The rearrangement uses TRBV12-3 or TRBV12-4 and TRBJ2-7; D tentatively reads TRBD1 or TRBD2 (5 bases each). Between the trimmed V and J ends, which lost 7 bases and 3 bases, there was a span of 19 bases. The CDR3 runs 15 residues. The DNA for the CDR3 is TGTGCCAGCAATTTTACCGGGACCCCGCTCTACGAGCAGTACTTG. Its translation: CASNFTGTPLYEQYL.

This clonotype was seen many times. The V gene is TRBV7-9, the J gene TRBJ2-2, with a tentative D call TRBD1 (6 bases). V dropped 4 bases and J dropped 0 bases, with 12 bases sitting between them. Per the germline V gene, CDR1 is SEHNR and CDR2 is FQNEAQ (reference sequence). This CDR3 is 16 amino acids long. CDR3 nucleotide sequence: TGTGCCAGCAGCTCCCGGGACAACGCGAACACCGGGGAGCTGTTTTTT. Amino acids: CASSSRDNANTGELFF.

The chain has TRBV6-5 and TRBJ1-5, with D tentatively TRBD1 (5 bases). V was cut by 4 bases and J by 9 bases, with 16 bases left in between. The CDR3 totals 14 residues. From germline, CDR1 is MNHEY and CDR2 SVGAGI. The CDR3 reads CASSSSGKGRPQHF. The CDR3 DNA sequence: TGTGCCAGCAGTTCTTCAGGGAAGGGGCGGCCCCAGCATTTT.